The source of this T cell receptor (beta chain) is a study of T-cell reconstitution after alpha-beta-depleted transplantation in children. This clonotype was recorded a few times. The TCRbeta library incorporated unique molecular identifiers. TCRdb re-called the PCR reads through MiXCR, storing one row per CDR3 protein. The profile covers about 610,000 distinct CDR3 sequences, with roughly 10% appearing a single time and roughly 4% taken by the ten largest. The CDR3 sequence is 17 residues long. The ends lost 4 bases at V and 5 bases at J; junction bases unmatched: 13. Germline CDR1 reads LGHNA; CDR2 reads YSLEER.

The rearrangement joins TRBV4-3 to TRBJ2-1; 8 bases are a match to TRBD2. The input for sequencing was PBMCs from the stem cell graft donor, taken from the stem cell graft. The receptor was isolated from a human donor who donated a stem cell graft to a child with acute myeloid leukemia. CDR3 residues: CASSPPKLAERNNEQFF. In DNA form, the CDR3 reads TGCGCCAGCAGCCCCCCAAAACTAGCGGAAAGGAACAATGAGCAGTTCTTC.